This is a list of T cell receptor beta chains from one sample in a study of identical twins. TCRdb called the 5' RACE reads again in MiXCR, with one record for every CDR3 protein. The sample lists over 550,000 distinct CDR3 sequences, just over 7% occurring once. This sample was shared with a second study, whose subject was yellow fever vaccine responses in identical twins.

The specimen sequenced was PBMCs. Receptor source: a woman younger than 35 in good health. Both conserved end residues are part of each CDR3. Fields, in order: V gene, J gene, D gene, clone size, CDR3 DNA, CDR3 protein. D genes are given only for firm matches. Some rows mark clone size as missing; the rest say once, few, many or name a class of expanded clone.

TRBV28	TRBJ2-3	NA	NA	TGTGCCAGCAGTTCGTCCGCCGCCACAGATACGCAGTATTTT	CASSSSAATDTQYF
TRBV4-1	TRBJ2-7	NA	once	TGCGCCAGCAGCCCCGAGGACAGCTACTACGAGCAGTACTTC	CASSPEDSYYEQYF
TRBV6-1	TRBJ2-1	TRBD2	few	TGTGCCAGCAGTCAAGGACTAGCTGTCTATGAGCAGTTCTTC	CASSQGLAVYEQFF
TRBV3-1	TRBJ2-5	TRBD2	few	TGTGCCAGCGGACGCCTAGCGGGGGGCAGGAAGACCCAGTACTTC	CASGRLAGGRKTQYF
TRBV15	TRBJ2-1	TRBD2	many	TGTGCCACCAGCAGAGAGGGACTAGCGGGGGGGTTCTCCTACAATGAGCAGTTCTTC	CATSREGLAGGFSYNEQFF
TRBV18	TRBJ2-5	TRBD1	NA	TGTGCCAGCTCACCACGACGGGACAGTGGGGAGACCCAGTACTTC	CASSPRRDSGETQYF
TRBV7-6	TRBJ2-3	NA	many	TGTGCCAGCAGCCTCCAGGGTGTCAGCACAGATACGCAGTATTTT	CASSLQGVSTDTQYF
TRBV5-6	TRBJ2-1	NA	few	TGTGCCAGCAGCTTGGCAGGGGTTTCACGCGGTGAGCAGTTCTTC	CASSLAGVSRGEQFF
TRBV4-2	TRBJ2-1	NA	many	TGTGCCAGCAGCCAAGCCGGGGAAGTGGATGAGCAGTTCTTC	CASSQAGEVDEQFF
TRBV14	TRBJ1-6	TRBD1	NA	TGTGCCAGCAGCCAAGGACAGGGTGTCTATAATTCACCCCTCCACTTT	CASSQGQGVYNSPLHF
TRBV20-1	TRBJ1-1	NA	many	TGCAGTGCTAGTCCCTACCACAGGGACATGAACACTGAAGCTTTCTTT	CSASPYHRDMNTEAFF
TRBV12-3/TRBV12-4	TRBJ2-7	TRBD1	many	TGTGCCAGCAGTTTCGGGGGACAGGGGTTTTCCGAGCAGTACTTC	CASSFGGQGFSEQYF
TRBV2	TRBJ2-5	NA	few	TGTGCCAGCAGGGGAGGACAAGCTCAAGAGACCCAGTACTTC	CASRGGQAQETQYF
TRBV10-3	TRBJ1-1	NA	few	TGTGCCACCAGGGACGGAGCCTTTTTGTTGAACACTGAAGCTTTCTTT	CATRDGAFLLNTEAFF
TRBV29-1	TRBJ2-2	TRBD2	NA	TGCAGCGTTGTGGGGGGGAGCGGCGGGGAGCTGTTTTTT	CSVVGGSGGELFF
TRBV7-2	TRBJ2-3	NA	many	TGTGCCAGCAGCTTAGGGGGGGCTCCTACGCAGTATTTT	CASSLGGAPTQYF
TRBV7-9	TRBJ2-1	NA	few	TGTGCCAGCAGCTCCCCGGGGCCTCCAACTCCTGCTCAGTTCTTC	CASSSPGPPTPAQFF
TRBV4-2	TRBJ2-1	TRBD2	NA	TGTGCCAGCAGCCAAGAGATAGCGGGAGGGCGACGTAATGAGCAGTTCTTC	CASSQEIAGGRRNEQFF
TRBV15	TRBJ2-2	NA	few	TGTGCCACCAGCGCGTATACCGGGGAGCTGTTTTTT	CATSAYTGELFF
TRBV5-1	TRBJ2-1	TRBD2	few	TGCGCCAGCAGCCACCGGACTAGCGGGAGGGTGGGCGACAATGAGCAGTTCTTC	CASSHRTSGRVGDNEQFF
TRBV2	TRBJ2-5	TRBD2	few	TGTGCCAGCAGTAGACTAGCGGGCGAAACGGAGACCCAGTACTTC	CASSRLAGETETQYF
TRBV7-2	TRBJ2-4	TRBD1	few	TGTGCCAGCAGCTTTGGCAGGGGGAACATTCAGTACTTC	CASSFGRGNIQYF
TRBV29-1	TRBJ2-3	TRBD2	NA	TGCAGCGCAAAAATGGGAGGGGATACGCAGTATTTT	CSAKMGGDTQYF
TRBV12-3/TRBV12-4	TRBJ1-2	NA	few	TGTGCCAGCAGTCCTATGGACAGAACGAACTATGGCTACACCTTC	CASSPMDRTNYGYTF
TRBV9	TRBJ2-2	TRBD2	NA	TGTGCCAGCAGCGTAGATCCCACTAGCGGGGGGAACACCGGGGAGCTGTTTTTT	CASSVDPTSGGNTGELFF
TRBV5-1	TRBJ1-1	NA	NA	TGCGCCAGCAGCTTACCACAGGGTATCCCTGAAGCTTTCTTT	CASSLPQGIPEAFF
TRBV5-1	TRBJ2-1	NA	few	TGCGCCAGCAGCTTGTCTAGCTTAAAAAATGAGCAGTTCTTC	CASSLSSLKNEQFF
TRBV28	TRBJ2-2	NA	few	TGTGCCATCCAGGGCGTCAACACCGGGGAGCTGTTTTTT	CAIQGVNTGELFF
TRBV4-1	TRBJ2-5	TRBD1	few	TGCGCCAGCAGCCAAGGCCCGGGACAGGAACGGGAGACCCAGTACTTC	CASSQGPGQERETQYF
TRBV5-1	TRBJ2-2	NA	NA	TGCGCCAGCAGCTTGGGGGGCACACCCGTGTTGGCCGGGGAGCTGTTTTTT	CASSLGGTPVLAGELFF
TRBV27	TRBJ2-3	NA	NA	TGTGCCAGCACTCAAACCGGCGCATCTCGAGAGACGCAGTATTTT	CASTQTGASRETQYF
TRBV6-4	TRBJ2-2	NA	few	TGTGCCAGCAGCAAGGGGGACGGCACCGGGGAGCTGTTTTTT	CASSKGDGTGELFF
TRBV14	TRBJ2-3	NA	many	TGTGCCAGCAGCCGGACTAGCACAGATACGCAGTATTTT	CASSRTSTDTQYF
TRBV10-2	TRBJ2-7	TRBD1	few	TGCGCCAGCAGCCGGGACAGTCTCTCCTACGAGCAGTACTTC	CASSRDSLSYEQYF
TRBV5-6	TRBJ2-7	NA	NA	TGTGCCAGCAGCTTGGGCTTTCGCCCGAACTACGAGCAGTACTTC	CASSLGFRPNYEQYF
TRBV25-1	TRBJ2-3	NA	few	TGTGCCACCAGTTGGAGGGCGAAGGCAGATACGCAGTATTTT	CATSWRAKADTQYF
TRBV12-3/TRBV12-4	TRBJ2-2	NA	few	TGTGCCAGCAAGCCTAGGGGGAACACCGGGGAGCTGTTTTTT	CASKPRGNTGELFF
TRBV5-1	TRBJ1-6	NA	NA	TGCGCCAGCAGCTCCCAGACAGGCCAAACACCAGCCTTT	CASSSQTGQTPAF
TRBV10-3	TRBJ1-1	NA	many	TGTGCCATCAGTGGAGGGGAGAACACTGAAGCTTTCTTT	CAISGGENTEAFF
TRBV5-5	TRBJ2-7	TRBD1	NA	TGTGCCAGCAGCTTGGCCGACAGGGGGAGGTACGAGCAGTACTTC	CASSLADRGRYEQYF
TRBV14	TRBJ1-5	NA	few	TGTGCCAGCAGCCAACGCAATCAGCCCCAGCATTTT	CASSQRNQPQHF
TRBV28	TRBJ1-1	NA	many	TGTGCCAGCCATAGTCAGGGCAGAACCTATCTGAACACTGAAGCTTTCTTT	CASHSQGRTYLNTEAFF
TRBV6-4	TRBJ2-1	NA	few	TGTGCCAGCAGTGACCATGGGGCCGCAAGAGGTGAGCAGTTCTTC	CASSDHGAARGEQFF
TRBV10-2	TRBJ2-5	TRBD2	few	TGCGCCAGCAGTGAGTCGATGGTAGCGGGGGGGACTAAAGAGACCCAGTACTTC	CASSESMVAGGTKETQYF
TRBV20-1	TRBJ2-3	NA	many	TGCAGTGCTAGATGGGCGGGGGCCTTCACAGATACGCAGTATTTT	CSARWAGAFTDTQYF
TRBV12-3/TRBV12-4	TRBJ1-2	NA	many	TGTGCCAGCAGTTTTACAGGAGGCTATGGCTACACCTTC	CASSFTGGYGYTF
TRBV5-1	TRBJ2-1	NA	NA	TGCGCCAGCAGGCCGACAGGGATGGGGGGCAATGAGCAGTTCTTC	CASRPTGMGGNEQFF
TRBV24-1	TRBJ2-4	TRBD2	few	TGTGCCACCAGTGATGCGACTAGCGGGAGCGTGGACATTCAGTACTTC	CATSDATSGSVDIQYF
TRBV20-1	TRBJ1-6	TRBD1	many	TGCAGTGCTAGCGGGACAGGGGATTCACCCCTCCACTTT	CSASGTGDSPLHF
TRBV12-3/TRBV12-4	TRBJ1-3	NA	many	TGTGCCATCCGGACAGAAAACGGAAACACCATATATTTT	CAIRTENGNTIYF
TRBV29-1	TRBJ2-5	TRBD1	NA	TGCAGCGAAAGAACAGGGGGCGGGGAGACCCAGTACTTC	CSERTGGGETQYF
TRBV24-1	TRBJ2-5	NA	many	TGTGCCACCAGTGATTCGAGGGAGGTGGAGACCCAGTACTTC	CATSDSREVETQYF
TRBV13	TRBJ2-7	NA	many	TGTGCCAGCAGCTTAGCGAGGGGCGAGCAGTACTTC	CASSLARGEQYF